The 22 T cell receptor beta chains reported below all come from one sample, sequenced in a study of control samples from healthy donors and cancer patients. Using immunoSEQ multiplex PCR, the repertoire was profiled, and TCRdb retains in-frame clones only, with some absent. This sample carries around 70,000 clones, around 90% of them seen once, and the ten largest clones take approximately 9.8%. Sequenced input: PBMCs. The receptors stem from a woman aged 45-65 years with colorectal cancer.

This clone was observed a single time. The rearrangement links TRBV18 to TRBJ2-1; no reliable D call. Germline loops: CDR1 KGHSH, CDR2 LQKENI. Trimming pared 8 bases from V and 2 bases from J, leaving 13 bases between. This CDR3 has 14 residues. CDR3 in DNA: TGTGCCAGCCGGCCGACGGGTCCCTACAATGAGCAGTTCTTC. Protein sequence: CASRPTGPYNEQFF.

The rearrangement uses TRBV6-5 and TRBJ1-1; 8 nucleotides line up with TRBD1. There are 14 residues in the CDR3. V lost 4 bases and J lost 4; bases outside the gene matches: 5. Germline V gene data show CDR1 as MNHEY and CDR2 as SVGAGI. CDR3 bases: TGTGCCAGCAGTTTGGTCAGGGGGCGCACTGAAGCTTTCTTT. It yields the protein CASSLVRGRTEAFF.

The rearrangement joins TRBV6-1 to TRBJ2-1, with D possibly matching TRBD2 (6 bases). The V and J ends lost 2 bases and 6 bases respectively, with 14 bases between them. This CDR3 comprises 15 residues. Looked up from germline, CDR1 is MNHNS and CDR2 is SASEGT. The CDR3 nucleotides are TGTGCCAGCAGTGAATCCGGGGGTCAGACCAATGAGCAGTTCTTC. Its translation: CASSESGGQTNEQFF.

This chain uses TRBV7-6 with TRBJ2-5, with TRBD1 identical over 8 bases. V gave up 5 bases and J gave up 4 bases; unmatched junction bases: 9. This CDR3 contains 15 residues. CDR1 and CDR2 (germline): SGHVS, FNYEAQ. The CDR3 nucleotides are TGTGCCAGCAGCCCTCTTCCGGGGACAGGAGAGACCCAGTACTTC. Protein: CASSPLPGTGETQYF.

The sample holds a few counts of this clone. The chain joins TRBV29-1 to TRBJ1-4, with D maybe TRBD1 (6 bases). The V gene's germline CDR1 is SQVTM and CDR2 ANQGSEA. The CDR3 is 12 amino acids. V was cut by 6 bases and J by 7 bases, with 12 bases left in between. The CDR3 loop reads CSVAQGSEKLFF. CDR3 coding DNA: TGCAGCGTCGCCCAGGGGTCTGAAAAACTGTTTTTT.

The chain recombines TRBV30 with TRBJ2-3; weak D call: TRBD2 (5 bases). The CDR3 sequence is 16 residues long. Between the trimmed V and J ends, which lost 1 base and 4 bases, there was a span of 18 bases. Per the germline V gene, CDR1 is GTSNPN and CDR2 is SVGIG (reference sequence). CDR3 bases: TGTGCCTGGAGTGAGGGATTTACTAGTGAGGCAGATACGCAGTATTTT. This translates into CAWSEGFTSEADTQYF.

The rearrangement uses TRBV5-1 and TRBJ1-1; D ambiguous. The V end lost 4 bases, the J end lost 1 base, and 11 bases lay between the germline ends. CDR1 is SGHRS, CDR2 YFSETQ, per germline. This CDR3 comprises 14 residues. The CDR3: CASSPAGENTEAFF. The CDR3 nucleotides read TGCGCCAGCAGCCCTGCGGGCGAGAACACTGAAGCTTTCTTT.

This clone was seen at least ten times. The chain carries TRBV7-9 and TRBJ1-5; TRBD1 aligns across 9 bases. Germline trimming cut 5 bases from V and 4 bases from J; bases unmatched to any gene: 6. Germline CDR1 and CDR2: SEHNR and FQNEAQ (reference sequence). This CDR3 is 15 amino acids long. This CDR3 is CASSGGTGKNQPQHF. The CDR3 DNA reads as TGTGCCAGCAGCGGGGGGACAGGGAAAAATCAGCCCCAGCATTTT. Full variable domain (rest looked up from reference TRBV7-9 and TRBJ1-5): DTGVSQNPRHKITKRGQNVTFRCDPISEHNRLYWYRQTLGQGPEFLTYFQNEAQLEKSRLLSDRFSAERPKGSFSTLEIQRTEQGDSAMYLCASSGGTGKNQPQHFGDGTRLSIL.

This chain joins TRBV10-3 and TRBJ1-1; no clear D gene. Germline CDR1 is ENHRY and CDR2 is SYGVKD. The CDR3 has 14 amino acids. Trimming cost V 6 bases and J 3 bases, with 14 bases left between them. In nucleotides, the CDR3 is TGTGCCATCAGGGAGGGATTTTCGGACACTGAAGCTTTCTTT. Translated, it gives CAIREGFSDTEAFF.

CDR3 sequence: CASSQTNLDGELFF. In DNA form, the CDR3 reads TGTGCCAGCAGCCAGACGAACTTGGACGGGGAGCTGTTTTTT. The chain employs TRBV3-1 (or the pseudogene TRBV3-2) and TRBJ2-2; no reliable D call. This CDR3 is built from 14 residues. V lost 3 bases and J 7 bases, leaving 12 bases between the germline ends. The germline V gene has CDR1 LGHDT and CDR2 YNNKEL (reference sequence).

The genes are TRBV4-1 and TRBJ2-1, with 7 bases fitting TRBD1. CDR1 and CDR2 (germline): MGHRA, YSYEKL. The CDR3 spans 14 residues. The V gene end was trimmed by 0 bases and the J gene end by 13 bases; junction bases not matched to a gene: 9. CDR3 nucleotides: TGCGCCAGCAGCCAAGACGAGGGACAGCTTCCTCAGTTCTTC. Protein product: CASSQDEGQLPQFF.

This chain links TRBV2 with TRBJ2-4; D unclear. V gave up 6 bases and J gave up 0 bases, with 12 bases separating them. This CDR3 contains 15 residues. CDR1 SNHLY and CDR2 FYNNEI come from the germline V gene. CDR3 in amino acids: CASSARDLAKNIQYF. CDR3 nucleotide sequence: TGTGCCAGCAGCGCCAGAGACCTAGCCAAAAACATTCAGTACTTC.

The rearrangement links TRBV5-5 to TRBJ2-1, with TRBD1 as a possible D gene (5 bases). Germline CDR1 SGHKS, CDR2 YYEKEE (reference sequence). The ends were cut back, 2 bases at V and 3 bases at J, with 12 bases in the middle. CDR3 length equals 15 residues. DNA of the CDR3: TGTGCCAGCAGCTTAAGCCAGGGCCACTACAATGAGCAGTTCTTC. This sequence encodes CASSLSQGHYNEQFF.

In this sample, this clone turned up a few times. The rearrangement links TRBV6-2 or TRBV6-3 to TRBJ1-5, with TRBD1 as a possible D gene (6 bases). The CDR3 contains 13 residues. Germline CDR1 and CDR2: MNHEY and SVGEGT. Trimming left V 6 bases short and J 5 bases short, with 11 bases between. This CDR3 is CASSLQGYQPQHF. CDR3 bases: TGTGCCAGCAGCCTACAGGGATATCAGCCCCAGCATTTT.

The chain is built from TRBV28 and TRBJ2-1; D call uncertain. This CDR3 contains 12 residues. Germline V gene sequence: CDR1 MDHEN, CDR2 SYDVKM. Trimming removed 3 bases at V and 8 bases at J, with 8 bases between. This CDR3 is CASSFRHHEQFF. CDR3 bases: TGTGCCAGCAGTTTTAGGCACCATGAGCAGTTCTTC.

The count of this clone is one. The chain couples TRBV6-5 to TRBJ1-1; D is uncertain. Germline V gene sequence: CDR1 MNHEY, CDR2 SVGAGI. Deletions cut 6 bases from V and 1 base from J, with 3 bases between. The CDR3 is 11 amino acids. The CDR3 coding sequence is TGTGCCAGCAGCAGGAACACTGAAGCTTTCTTT. Its translation: CASSRNTEAFF.

The chain uses TRBV12-3 or TRBV12-4 and TRBJ1-1; 7 bases align to TRBD1. Trimming removed 7 bases from V and 11 bases from J; junction bases left unmatched: 13. This CDR3 has 13 residues. CDR3 nucleotide sequence: TGTGCCAGCATCATGAGCCCGGGACAGCGGGCTTTCTTT. Amino acid sequence: CASIMSPGQRAFF.

The chain joins TRBV30 to TRBJ1-3; D is possibly TRBD1 (6 bases). Germline CDR1 reads GTSNPN; CDR2 reads SVGIG (reference sequence). The V and J ends lost 4 bases and 2 bases respectively, with 15 bases between them. The CDR3 covers 15 residues. The CDR3 sequence: CAWILKGGAGNTIYF. CDR3 in DNA: TGTGCCTGGATACTAAAGGGGGGAGCTGGAAACACCATATATTTT. The full variable domain, in which reference TRBV30 and TRBJ1-3 provide the parts outside the CDR3, is SQTIHQWPATLVQPVGSPLSLECTVEGTSNPNLYWYRQAAGRGLQLLFYSVGIGQISSEVPQNLSASRPQDRQFILSSKKLLLSDSGFYLCAWILKGGAGNTIYFGEGSWLTVV.

The rearrangement joins TRBV7-3 to TRBJ2-7, with 7 nucleotides matching TRBD1. The length of the CDR3 is 16 residues. The V and J ends lost 5 bases and 6 bases, in that order; junction bases with no gene match: 16. CDR1 and CDR2 from the germline V gene are SGHTA and FQGTGA. CDR3 in DNA: TGTGCCAGCAGCCACGGACAGGCGATTCCCCTAGGCGAGCAGTACGTC. This encodes CASSHGQAIPLGEQYV.

The rearrangement joins TRBV6-2 or TRBV6-3 to TRBJ1-6; possible D gene TRBD1, 5 bases. Germline V gives CDR1 MNHEY, CDR2 SVGEGT. V gave up 2 bases and J gave up 2 bases, with 7 bases separating them. This CDR3 region has 15 residues. The CDR3 DNA follows: TGTGCCAGCAGTTACCAGGGAACCTATAATTCACCCCTCCACTTT. Protein: CASSYQGTYNSPLHF.

The chain links TRBV10-3 to TRBJ1-2; D gene ambiguous. V was pared by 5 bases and J by 2 bases, with 9 bases between. Germline V gene data show CDR1 as ENHRY and CDR2 as SYGVKD. The CDR3 runs to 13 residues. The CDR3 DNA reads as TGTGCCATCAGTCACCAGAACAACTATGGCTACACCTTC. Its protein product is CAISHQNNYGYTF.

The chain employs TRBV3-1 (or the pseudogene TRBV3-2) and TRBJ2-2; D assignment may be TRBD1 or TRBD2 (5 bases each). The ends were cut back, 0 bases at V and 4 bases at J, with 15 bases in the middle. Germline lookup yields CDR1 LGHDT and CDR2 YNNKEL (reference sequence). There are 17 residues in the CDR3. This chain's CDR3 is CASSQDRGVVGTGELFF. CDR3 nucleotides: TGTGCCAGCAGCCAAGATCGAGGGGTCGTGGGCACCGGGGAGCTGTTTTTT.